A single sample gave rise to the 13 T cell receptor beta chains below, sequenced in a study of T cells in Graves' hyperthyroidism and ophthalmopathy. RNA transcripts provided the source from which TCR beta CDR3 regions were amplified. Carried out on the TCR CDR3, a first-round RT-PCR used the HTBI primer set. TCRdb re-called the multiplex PCR reads with MiXCR, one entry per CDR3 protein. Found here are 610,000 or so distinct CDR3 sequences, around 42% of them singletons; the top ten hold around 7.7%. Sequencing was carried out using peripheral blood or thyroid tissue (not recorded which). The receptor source for this set is a woman younger than 35 with Graves' hyperthyroidism.

This clonotype was detected ten times or more. This chain uses TRBV6-5 with TRBJ1-1; D remains unclear. Trimming removed 2 bases at V and 1 base at J, with 5 bases between. CDR3 length equals 13 residues. Germline CDR1 and CDR2: MNHEY and SVGAGI. This chain's CDR3 is CASSYRPNTEAFF. DNA of the CDR3: TGTGCCAGCAGTTACAGGCCGAACACTGAAGCTTTCTTT.

Ten or more counts support this clonotype. The genes are TRBV7-6 and TRBJ2-7; D perhaps matches TRBD1 (5 bases). With 4 bases removed from V and 3 bases from J, the gap between germline ends came to 10 bases. The V gene's germline CDR1 is SGHVS and CDR2 FNYEAQ. The CDR3 length is 13 residues. The CDR3 DNA reads as TGTGCCAGCAGCTCCCGACAGAACTACGAGCAGTACTTC. Residues: CASSSRQNYEQYF.

This clonotype was picked up many times. J is TRBJ2-6 and V is TRBV19, with 12 bases lining up with TRBD2. CDR1 and CDR2 from the germline V gene are LNHDA and SQIVND (reference sequence). Trimming removed 5 bases from V and 2 bases from J; junction bases left unmatched: 7. This CDR3 has 18 residues. CDR3: CASSERLAGVTGANVLTF. The CDR3 region has the DNA TGTGCCAGTAGTGAAAGACTAGCGGGAGTGACTGGGGCCAACGTCCTGACTTTC.

The J gene is TRBJ1-5, the V gene TRBV30; unclear D gene. This CDR3 spans 15 amino acids. The germline V and J ends were trimmed by 0 bases and 0 bases, with 9 bases remaining between them. Per germline, CDR1 GTSNPN and CDR2 SVGIG (reference sequence). For the CDR3, the DNA is TGTGCCTGGAGTGTCGGCGGGTATAGCAATCAGCCCCAGCATTTT. Its protein product is CAWSVGGYSNQPQHF.

This clonotype has ten or more counts. The V and J genes are TRBV29-1 and TRBJ2-2; TRBD2 matches at 11 bases. Germline V gene lookup returns CDR1 SQVTM and CDR2 ANQGSEA. The V and J ends lost 2 bases and 7 bases, in that order; junction bases with no gene match: 3. The CDR3 is made up of 14 amino acids. CDR3 sequence (DNA): TGCAGCGTTGAACTAGCGGGAGGAGACGGGGAGCTGTTTTTT. Its translation is CSVELAGGDGELFF.

In this sample, this clonotype turned up many times. The gene calls are TRBV6-6 and TRBJ2-6; D perhaps matches TRBD1 (5 bases). V dropped 0 bases and J dropped 0 bases, with 12 bases sitting between them. The CDR3 contains 18 residues. Germline CDR1 MNHNY, CDR2 SVGAGI (reference sequence). The CDR3 DNA sequence: TGTGCCAGCAGTTACTCGAATTCAGGGATCTCTGGGGCCAACGTCCTGACTTTC. Amino acid sequence: CASSYSNSGISGANVLTF.

V and J are TRBV11-3 and TRBJ2-2; D unresolved. CDR1 and CDR2 (germline): SGHNT, YENEEA. The CDR3 is 9 residues long. Here the CDR3 reads CAVAGELFF. The CDR3 nucleotides are TGTGCAGTGGCGGGGGAGCTGTTTTTT.

This clonotype occurred a few times. This sequence joins TRBV10-2 and TRBJ2-3; D not certain. V dropped 7 bases and J dropped 6 bases, with 17 bases sitting between them. Germline V gives CDR1 WSHSY, CDR2 SAAADI. The CDR3 loop spans 14 amino acids. The CDR3 region has the DNA TGCGCCAGCAAACTTATGGTAGGCGTGGATACGCAGTATTTT. Protein product: CASKLMVGVDTQYF.

The chain is built from TRBV7-2 and TRBJ2-3; TRBD2 aligns across 8 bases. This CDR3 has 15 residues. J was trimmed by 1 base and V by 5 bases; bases with no gene match: 5. CDR1 is SGHTA and CDR2 is FQGNSA in the germline V gene. In nucleotides, the CDR3 is TGTGCCAGCAGCAACCTAGCGGGTCGCACAGATACGCAGTATTTT. It codes for CASSNLAGRTDTQYF.

A note on this clonotype: The junction departs from germline at one end; a sequencing error may be responsible. J is TRBJ2-3 and V is TRBV7-3; D is unresolved. Germline V gives CDR1 SGHTA, CDR2 FQGTGA. The length of the CDR3 is 14 residues. Here the CDR3 reads CASSQFTLTDTQYF. As DNA, the CDR3 is TGCGCCAGCAGCCAATTCACCCTCACGGATACGCAGTATTTT. Looking up the rest from reference TRBV7-3 and TRBJ2-3 gives the full variable domain: GAGVSQTPSNKVTEKGKYVELRCDPISGHTALYWYRQSLGQGPEFLIYFQGTGAADDSGLPNDRFFAVRPEGSVSTLKIQRTERGDSAVYLCASSQFTLTDTQYFGPGTRLTVL.

Concerning this clonotype: Being one base from a much bigger clone, this may be a read error. This chain links TRBV4-3 with TRBJ2-2; no reliable D call. The CDR3 sequence is 17 residues long. Germline CDR1 is LGHNA and CDR2 is YSLEER. CDR3 loop: CASSQDLVTANTRELFF. CDR3 DNA: TGCGCCAGCAGCCAAGATCTAGTGACTGCGAACACCAGGGAGCTGTTTTTT.

A remark on this clonotype: The CDR3 does not end in the conserved phenylalanine or tryptophan, so this is likely a read error. Because the CDR3's place on the DNA is in doubt, the DNA is left out and the CDR3 is given as listed by TCRdb. V and J are TRBV11-2 and TRBJ2-2; no DNA check was done on the table's D call, TRBD1. Germline V gene lookup returns CDR1 SGHAT and CDR2 FQNNGV. The CDR3 is 14 amino acids long, termini counted. The CDR3 here is CASMPGSYTGELLT.

The rearrangement joins TRBV7-2 to TRBJ2-7; TRBD1 or TRBD2 may be the D gene (5 bases each). The V end lost 6 bases, the J end lost 2 bases, and 14 bases lay between the germline ends. CDR1 is SGHTA and CDR2 is FQGNSA in the germline V gene. This CDR3 has 14 amino acids. DNA of the CDR3: TGTGCCAGCAGAGGGTTCCGGGACGCCTACGAGCAGTACTTC. Translation: CASRGFRDAYEQYF.